These 10 T cell receptor beta chains share one sample of origin, sequenced in a study of response to subunit inactivated influenza vaccine. TCRdb passed the RT-PCR reads through MiXCR, listing each CDR3 protein once. The data show fewer than 650,000 distinct CDR3 sequences, with 10% to 15% seen just once and around 14% held by the top ten. Material: PBMCs from blood, obtained roughly 48 days after vaccination. These receptors originate from a man aged 50-60 years who received an inactivated influenza vaccine.

This chain links TRBV5-8 with TRBJ2-1; D perhaps matches TRBD2 (6 bases). The V end lost 5 bases, the J end lost 8 bases, and 14 bases lay between the germline ends. Germline CDR1 SGHTS, CDR2 YDEGEE. This CDR3 spans 13 amino acids. The CDR3 DNA is TGTGCCAGCAGTTACGGGACTTTGGATGAGCAGTTCTTC. Encoded protein: CASSYGTLDEQFF.

This clonotype has more than one count but fewer than ten. This CDR3 reads CSDGQKKSDTQYF. As DNA, the CDR3 is TGCAGTGACGGACAGAAGAAGTCAGATACGCAGTATTTT. This sequence joins TRBV20-1 and TRBJ2-3, with a tentative D call TRBD1 (6 bases). Looked up from germline, CDR1 is DFQATT and CDR2 is SNEGSKA (reference sequence). The V end lost 7 bases, the J end lost 4 bases, and 15 bases lay between the germline ends. CDR3 length: 13 residues.

This clonotype came up many times. V usage is TRBV3-1 and J usage is TRBJ2-5, with D hard to call. Trimming removed 2 bases at V and 5 bases at J, with 3 bases between. CDR3 length: 11 residues. CDR1 is LGHDT, CDR2 YNNKEL, per germline (reference sequence). The CDR3 region is CASSQRETQYF. The CDR3 DNA is TGTGCCAGCAGCCAAAGGGAGACCCAGTACTTC.

There are a few counts of this clonotype. The chain uses TRBV5-1 and TRBJ2-1; the D gene is possibly TRBD2 (5 bases). The V gene lost 5 bases and the J gene lost 0 bases, with 9 bases spanning the gap. The germline CDR1 and CDR2 sequences are SGHRS and YFSETQ. CDR3 length equals 14 residues. CDR3 nucleotides: TGCGCCAGCAGAGGGAGCCCCTCCTACAATGAGCAGTTCTTC. Translation: CASRGSPSYNEQFF.

This clonotype was detected only a few times. The rearrangement links TRBV11-2 to TRBJ1-5; tentatively, D is TRBD1 (5 bases). Germline V CDR1 and CDR2: SGHAT, FQNNGV. This CDR3 is 21 amino acids long. Trimming stripped 5 bases from V and 6 bases from J, with 35 bases between. CDR3: CASSLIPPGTSRGVASQPQHF. The CDR3 nucleotides read TGTGCCAGCAGCCTCATTCCCCCCGGGACTTCCCGGGGGGTGGCGAGTCAGCCCCAGCATTTT.

The chain joins TRBV10-3 to TRBJ1-5, with a possible D match to TRBD1 (5 bases). Trimming took off 5 bases at V and 8 bases at J, with 16 bases between the two ends. The CDR3 covers 14 residues. CDR1 is ENHRY and CDR2 is SYGVKD in the germline V gene. The CDR3 DNA follows: TGTGCCATCAGTTCGAATTTCGCGGGGGAGCCCCAGCATTTT. Amino acids: CAISSNFAGEPQHF.

This clonotype was detected a few times. The chain combines TRBV28 with TRBJ2-1; 9 bases fit TRBD1. V was pared by 7 bases and J by 8 bases, with 9 bases of the junction left unmatched. Germline CDR1 MDHEN, CDR2 SYDVKM. The CDR3 has 14 amino acids. The CDR3 nucleotides are TGTGCCAGCAACCACTTGGGACAGGGAGATGAGCAGTTCTTC. It is translated as CASNHLGQGDEQFF.

This clonotype has a handful of counts. The genes are TRBV5-1 and TRBJ2-5; 9 bases align to TRBD2. From germline, CDR1 is SGHRS and CDR2 YFSETQ. The CDR3 consists of 16 residues. Unmatched junction bases numbered 7, after V lost 0 bases and J lost 4 bases. The CDR3 sequence is CASSLVGGGAGETQYF. The CDR3 DNA reads TGCGCCAGCAGCTTGGTCGGCGGGGGGGCTGGAGAGACCCAGTACTTC.

This clonotype was counted only a few times. This CDR3 reads CASSSIPGQGSYEQYF. The CDR3 DNA sequence: TGTGCCAGCAGCTCTATACCGGGACAGGGGTCCTACGAGCAGTACTTC. This chain connects TRBV7-2 to TRBJ2-7; 10 positions match TRBD1. Per the germline V gene, CDR1 is SGHTA and CDR2 is FQGNSA. J lost 1 base, V lost 4 bases, and 7 bases had no gene match. There are 16 residues in the CDR3. Supplemented by reference TRBV7-2 and TRBJ2-7, the full variable domain reads GAGVSQSPSNKVTEKGKDVELRCDPISGHTALYWYRQSLGQGLEFLIYFQGNSAPDKSGLPSDRFSAERTGGSVSTLTIQRTQQEDSAVYLCASSSIPGQGSYEQYFGPGTRLTVT.

This clonotype was recorded a few times. The chain couples TRBV5-1 to TRBJ2-3; D gene ambiguous. Germline V CDR1 and CDR2: SGHRS, YFSETQ. This CDR3 is built from 15 residues. Trimming left V 5 bases short and J 4 bases short, with 17 bases between. CDR3 sequence reads: CASSSAVSGPDTQYF. The CDR3 DNA is TGCGCCAGCAGTTCGGCGGTGTCAGGCCCAGATACGCAGTATTTT.